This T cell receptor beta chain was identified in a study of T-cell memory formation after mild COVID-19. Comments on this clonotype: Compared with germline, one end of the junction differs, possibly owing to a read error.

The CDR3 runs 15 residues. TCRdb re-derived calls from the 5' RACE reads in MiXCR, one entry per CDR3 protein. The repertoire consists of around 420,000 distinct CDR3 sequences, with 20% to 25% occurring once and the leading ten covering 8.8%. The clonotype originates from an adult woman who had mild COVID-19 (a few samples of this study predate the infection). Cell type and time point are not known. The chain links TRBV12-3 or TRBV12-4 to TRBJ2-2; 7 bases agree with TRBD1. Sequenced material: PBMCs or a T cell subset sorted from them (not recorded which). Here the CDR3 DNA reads TGTGCCAGTAGTTTTAGGACAGGGAACACCGGGGAGCTGTTTTTT. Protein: CASSFRTGNTGELFF.